This TCR beta chain stems from a study of identical twins. Study-wide points: In zero-insertion analyses, partial confounding could arise from invariant MAIT and iNKT cells.

This clonotype has at least ten counts. Its target is unknown. The CDR3 spans 13 residues. Between the trimmed V and J ends, which lost 6 bases and 7 bases, there was a span of 15 bases. TCRdb re-analysed the 5' RACE reads in MiXCR, keeping a single row per CDR3 protein. Of 500,000 to 650,000 distinct CDR3 sequences listed, 7.1% were seen once; the top ten hold over 1.5%. Every one of the donors was a healthy Caucasian. The same data also went into a second study, on yellow fever vaccine responses in identical twins.

The sequence was collected from a woman in her late teens or twenties in good health. The sequencing input was PBMCs. The chain carries TRBV12-3 or TRBV12-4 and TRBJ1-1; a weak D match, TRBD1 (5 bases). The DNA for the CDR3 is TGTGCCAGCAGCCCGAGGGGTCCCTATGAAGCTTTCTTT. Amino acid sequence: CASSPRGPYEAFF.